The 4 T cell receptor beta chains given below trace back to one sample, sequenced in a study of long-term antiretroviral therapy in people with HIV. Runs used v3.0 of the immunoSEQ assay and were done at survey level. The assay was immunoSEQ multiplex PCR, and TCRdb's table has in-frame clones only and misses some. The data hold some 17,000 clones, with 80% observed a single time. The specimen comprised unsorted PBMCs, sampled 0.1 years before starting antiretroviral therapy. The receptors here all came from a man between 18 and 35 years old with HIV.

This clone qualifies as medium-sized (0.01 to 0.1%). This chain uses TRBV5-4 with TRBJ1-3, with a weak D call TRBD1 (5 bases). The germline V gene encodes CDR1 SGHNT and CDR2 YYREEE (reference sequence). The CDR3 has 14 amino acids. The V end was cut by 3 bases, the J end by 2 bases, with 9 bases between. CDR3 loop: CASSYRGAGNTIYF. CDR3 DNA sequence: TGTGCCAGCAGCTATAGAGGGGCTGGAAACACCATATATTTT.

This clone is judged medium-sized. V and J are TRBV6-5 and TRBJ1-1; no reliable D call. Between the trimmed V and J ends, which lost 0 bases and 7 bases, there was a span of 6 bases. Germline V gene sequence: CDR1 MNHEY, CDR2 SVGAGI. The CDR3 spans 12 residues. The CDR3 region has the DNA TGTGCCAGCAGTTACTCTGACGGTGAAGCTTTCTTT. This encodes CASSYSDGEAFF.

The genes are TRBV15 and TRBJ2-4; either TRBD1 or TRBD2 may supply D (5 bases each). CDR3 length equals 16 residues. With 4 bases removed from V and 6 bases from J, the gap between germline ends came to 19 bases. Per the germline V gene, CDR1 is LNHNV and CDR2 is YYDKDF (reference sequence). The chain's CDR3 is CATSIRDHLLGNIQYF. The DNA of the CDR3 is TGTGCCACCAGCATCCGGGACCACTTGCTGGGAAACATTCAGTACTTC.

The rearrangement links TRBV30 to TRBJ2-1; D possibly matches TRBD1 or TRBD2 (5 bases each). Trimming cost V 3 bases and J 5 bases, with 20 bases left between them. CDR3 size: 16 residues. Germline assignment: CDR1 GTSNPN and CDR2 SVGIG (reference sequence). CDR3 nucleotides: TGTGCCTGGAGGAAGACCCTTGGGGGACCGGACAATGAGCAGTTCTTC. As protein: CAWRKTLGGPDNEQFF.